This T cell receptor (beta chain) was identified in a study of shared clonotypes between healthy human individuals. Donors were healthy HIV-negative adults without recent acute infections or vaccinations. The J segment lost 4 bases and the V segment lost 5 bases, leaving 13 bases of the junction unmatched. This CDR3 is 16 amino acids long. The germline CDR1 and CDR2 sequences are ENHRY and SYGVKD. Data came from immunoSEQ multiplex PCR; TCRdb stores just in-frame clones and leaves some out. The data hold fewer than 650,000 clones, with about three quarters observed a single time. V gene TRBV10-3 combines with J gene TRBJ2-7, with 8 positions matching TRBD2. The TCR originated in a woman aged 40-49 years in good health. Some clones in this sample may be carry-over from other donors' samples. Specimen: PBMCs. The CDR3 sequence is CAISSGLEPLRYEQYF. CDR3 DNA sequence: TGTGCCATCAGTTCGGGACTAGAACCCCTACGATACGAGCAGTACTTC.